The rows below give T cell receptor beta chains drawn from one sample of a study of cytomegalovirus exposure and HLA in healthy donors. Here immunoSEQ multiplex PCR was the method, and the copy in TCRdb shows in-frame clones only, minus some. The profile shows 150,000 to 200,000 clones, approximately 79% of them singletons. The sample comprised PBMCs. The source of these receptors is a human donor in good health. Each CDR3 is given without its conserved first and last residue. A D gene is named only where the DNA matches it firmly.

>TRBD1|TRBJ1-1|TRBV10-3
AINLLGTGTNTEAF
>TRBD1|TRBJ1-2|TRBV5-1
ASSSRPGTGDPGRGYT
>NA|TRBJ1-2|TRBV7-9
ASSSTRRDGGYT
>NA|TRBJ2-1|TRBV29-1
SVEGGRGANEQF
>TRBD1|TRBJ2-1|TRBV18
ASSRQGIYNEQF
>TRBD2|TRBJ2-5|TRBV7-8
ASTTRNGGDGETQY
>TRBD1|TRBJ1-1|TRBV6-5
ASSYGTGDGTEAF
>NA|TRBJ1-6|TRBV6-5
ASSLTGFSPLH
>TRBD2|TRBJ2-3|TRBV5-4
AFRTSGGADTQY
>TRBD2|TRBJ2-3|TRBV9
ASSPGLAGLDTQY